Presented here are 15 T cell receptor beta chains from one specimen sequenced in a study of T-cell memory formation after mild COVID-19. Each CDR3 protein gets one entry after TCRdb re-called the 5' RACE reads with MiXCR. This sample has about 450,000 distinct CDR3 sequences, with 20% to 25% found just once. Sequencing input: PBMCs or a T cell subset sorted from them (not recorded which). All receptors derive from an adult woman who had mild COVID-19 (a few samples of this study predate the infection). Cell type and time point are not known.

The rearrangement links TRBV9 to TRBJ1-1; D unclear. The ends were cut back, 3 bases at V and 1 base at J, with 16 bases in the middle. The CDR3 totals 16 residues. CDR1 is SGDLS, CDR2 YYNGEE, per germline. CDR3 protein: CASSGSLDGANTEAFF. The CDR3 nucleotides read TGTGCCAGCAGCGGAAGCCTGGACGGAGCGAACACTGAAGCTTTCTTT.

This rearrangement joins TRBV27 to TRBJ2-7; 7 bases are shared with TRBD1. Germline assignment: CDR1 MNHEY and CDR2 SMNVEV (reference sequence). The CDR3 spans 14 residues. V gave up 6 bases and J gave up 1 base; unmatched junction bases: 6. CDR3 coding DNA: TGTGCCAGCAGCCGCACACAGGGGTCCTACGAGCAGTACTTC. Protein product: CASSRTQGSYEQYF.

The V call is TRBV3-1, the J call TRBJ2-3; the match to TRBD2 covers 7 bases. Germline-derived CDR1 and CDR2 are LGHDT and YNNKEL (reference sequence). V was clipped by 3 bases and J by 1 base; unmatched bases: 4. CDR3 size: 15 residues. The CDR3 region has the DNA TGTGCCAGCAGCCATCTAGCGGCGGGCACAGATACGCAGTATTTT. Residues: CASSHLAAGTDTQYF.

The V gene is TRBV10-3, the J gene TRBJ2-3; 7 nucleotides align to TRBD1. The germline gives CDR1 ENHRY, CDR2 SYGVKD. CDR3 length: 14 amino acids. V lost 2 bases and J lost 2; bases outside the gene matches: 1. The CDR3, as DNA: TGTGCCATCAGTGAGACAGGGGACACAGATACGCAGTATTTT. Translation gives CAISETGDTDTQYF.

This clonotype was found a few times. The chain employs TRBV7-8 and TRBJ2-3; 7 nucleotides agree with TRBD2. Trimming took 5 bases from V and 2 from J; bases not matched to a gene: 7. The CDR3 extends over 15 amino acids. Germline V CDR1 and CDR2: SGHVS, FQNEAQ. For the CDR3, the DNA is TGTGCCAGCAGCCCGGAGACTAGCAACACAGATACGCAGTATTTT. Translation gives CASSPETSNTDTQYF.

Here the CDR3 DNA reads TGTGCCAGCAGTTTATTCAGGGGGGGGGATGAGCAGTTCTTC. Encoded protein: CASSLFRGGDEQFF. The genes are TRBV12-3 or TRBV12-4 and TRBJ2-1; either TRBD1 or TRBD2 may supply D (7 bases each). The CDR3 covers 14 residues. Trimming cost V 2 bases and J 8 bases, with 13 bases left between them.

The rearrangement joins TRBV12-3 or TRBV12-4 to TRBJ2-2; tentatively, D is TRBD1 (6 bases). CDR3 size: 15 residues. V dropped 3 bases and J dropped 4 bases, with 12 bases sitting between them. For the CDR3, the DNA is TGTGCCAGCAGTTTTGTGGGGGCGAGCACCGGGGAGCTGTTTTTT. Its protein product is CASSFVGASTGELFF.

The table lists this clonotype with a few counts. The chain employs TRBV6-5 and TRBJ1-6, with 8 positions matching TRBD1. The V and J ends lost 4 bases and 6 bases, in that order; junction bases with no gene match: 11. Germline assignment: CDR1 MNHEY and CDR2 SVGAGI. CDR3 length: 17 amino acids. CDR3 loop: CASSSETDRATNSPLHF. In nucleotides, the CDR3 is TGTGCCAGCAGTTCGGAGACGGACAGGGCGACTAATTCACCCCTCCACTTT.

This clonotype was counted only a few times. This chain joins TRBV4-1 and TRBJ2-1; D possibly corresponds to TRBD1 (6 bases). Germline V lookup: CDR1 MGHRA, CDR2 YSYEKL. V lost 4 bases and J lost 10, with 14 bases in between. The CDR3 consists of 13 residues. The CDR3 bases are TGCGCCAGCAGCCGAGTCATTCAGGGGGAGCAGTTCTTC. Translation: CASSRVIQGEQFF.

In its sample, this clonotype was seen a few times. The chain links TRBV19 to TRBJ1-5, with D hard to call. The CDR3 length is 13 residues. Germline V gives CDR1 LNHDA, CDR2 SQIVND (reference sequence). Trimming removed 5 bases from V and 6 bases from J, with 11 bases in between. For the CDR3, the DNA is TGTGCCAGTAGTTCCGGGGAGGGTCAGCCCCAGCATTTT. Encoded protein: CASSSGEGQPQHF.

CDR3 nucleotides: TGTGCCAGCAGCTCCCCCGGGGAAGAGACCCAGTACTTC. Its protein product is CASSSPGEETQYF. V gene TRBV7-3 combines with J gene TRBJ2-5, with D possibly matching TRBD2 (5 bases). The ends were cut back, 4 bases at V and 3 bases at J, with 9 bases in the middle. CDR3 size: 13 residues. The germline CDR1 and CDR2 sequences are SGHTA and FQGTGA.

This chain uses TRBV21-1 with TRBJ2-6; TRBD1, the D gene given by the table, was not confirmed from the DNA. TRBV21-1 is flagged as a pseudogene. CDR3 size: 21 residues. The CDR3 is CASSKGRQGNAINSGANVLTF. In nucleotides, the CDR3 is TGTGCCAGCAGCAAAGGAAGACAGGGAAACGCAATAAACTCTGGGGCCAACGTCCTGACTTTC.

This rearrangement joins TRBV29-1 to TRBJ1-2, with 7 positions matching TRBD1. With 6 bases clipped from V and 1 base from J, the junction kept 8 bases outside the gene matches. This CDR3 region has 14 residues. Germline values: CDR1 SQVTM, CDR2 ANQGSEA. As DNA, the CDR3 is TGCAGCGTCACTTCCGGGACAGATAACTATGGCTACACCTTC. Its protein is CSVTSGTDNYGYTF.

This clonotype was seen more than once but under ten times. The J gene is TRBJ2-3, the V gene TRBV6-5; possibly TRBD2 for D (7 bases). Germline lookup yields CDR1 MNHEY and CDR2 SVGAGI. The CDR3 is made up of 15 amino acids. V lost 2 bases and J lost 1, with 10 bases in between. The CDR3 sequence: CASSYLGGGTDTQYF. Written as DNA, the CDR3 is TGTGCCAGCAGTTACCTAGGGGGGGGCACAGATACGCAGTATTTT.

In this sample, this clonotype turned up many times. The V gene is TRBV15, the J gene TRBJ2-3; TRBD2 agrees at 8 bases. This CDR3 has 15 residues. In germline, CDR1 is LNHNV, CDR2 YYDKDF (reference sequence). V shed 6 bases, J shed 3 bases, and the junction held 8 bases outside the gene matches. CDR3 DNA sequence: TGTGCCACCAGTCCCACGGGGGGGTCAACAGATACGCAGTATTTT. As protein: CATSPTGGSTDTQYF.